These 4 T cell receptor beta chains came from one sample sequenced in a study of spatial heterogeneity in lung cancer. MiXCR was run by TCRdb on the 5' RACE reads, yielding one entry per CDR3 protein. This sample has roughly 120,000 distinct CDR3 sequences, with 9% to 15% found just once. Time point noted: blood at routine non-recurrence follow-up after resection. The input material, whole RNA from tumor, nontumor lung or frozen PBMC, was sequenced unsorted. This specimen consisted of PBMCs, obtained at follow-up. The receptors were sampled from a male donor with early-stage non-small cell lung cancer.

The rearrangement joins TRBV2 to TRBJ2-3; TRBD2 aligns across 15 bases. J lost 7 bases, V lost 6 bases, and 5 bases had no gene match. The germline V gene encodes CDR1 SNHLY and CDR2 FYNNEI. This CDR3 is 15 amino acids long. CDR3 amino acids: CASRAGTSGRNTQYF. The CDR3 nucleotides read TGTGCCAGCAGGGCCGGGACTAGCGGGAGGAATACGCAGTATTTT.

The chain carries TRBV30 and TRBJ1-4; 8 bases map to TRBD1. Germline CDR1 is GTSNPN and CDR2 is SVGIG (reference sequence). The CDR3 runs 13 residues. The trim removed 0 bases at V and 7 bases at J, leaving 1 base unmatched. CDR3 in DNA: TGTGCCTGGAGTGTGGGGACAGGTGAAAAACTGTTTTTT. It yields the protein CAWSVGTGEKLFF.

This clonotype appeared a few times. The rearrangement joins TRBV20-1 to TRBJ1-5; a weak D match, TRBD1 (6 bases). The V gene lost 3 bases and the J gene lost 3 bases, with 9 bases spanning the gap. Germline V gene data show CDR1 as DFQATT and CDR2 as SNEGSKA (reference sequence). The length of the CDR3 is 13 residues. The CDR3 DNA reads as TGCAGTGCTAGTCCAGGGGCCAATCAGCCCCAGCATTTT. This gives the protein CSASPGANQPQHF.

This clonotype was detected a few times. V and J are TRBV15 and TRBJ1-2, with a tentative D call TRBD1 (6 bases). CDR1 LNHNV and CDR2 YYDKDF come from the germline V gene (reference sequence). V shed 1 base and J shed 1 base, with 10 bases lying between them. The CDR3 contains 15 residues. CDR3 sequence (DNA): TGTGCCACCAGCAGAGGCTTAGGGGGTAACTATGGCTACACCTTC. Amino acid sequence: CATSRGLGGNYGYTF.